These 27 T cell receptor beta chains were sequenced from one sample in a study of T cells in Graves' hyperthyroidism and ophthalmopathy. RNA transcripts provided the source from which TCR beta CDR3 regions were amplified. The primer set for the first-round RT-PCR of the TCR CDR3 was HTBI. TCRdb independently ran MiXCR on the multiplex PCR reads; one entry per CDR3 protein. Altogether roughly 700,000 distinct CDR3 sequences are present, roughly 17% being singletons, with the ten largest covering about 14%. Sequences were obtained from blood. Receptors were obtained from a man aged 50-59 years with Graves' hyperthyroidism.

The genes are TRBV6-6 and TRBJ2-3, with D possibly TRBD1 on 6 matching bases. V was trimmed by 2 bases and J by 0 bases, leaving 9 bases between them. The germline gives CDR1 MNHNY, CDR2 SVGAGI (reference sequence). The CDR3 contains 15 residues. CDR3 nucleotides: TGTGCCAGCAGTTACAAGGGGGAAAGCACAGATACGCAGTATTTT. The encoded protein is CASSYKGESTDTQYF.

This clonotype was seen many times. The CDR3 DNA sequence: TGTGCCAGCAGCACACAATTCAACTACGAGCAGTACTTC. It encodes CASSTQFNYEQYF. This sequence joins TRBV3-1 and TRBJ2-7; D not resolved. This CDR3 has 13 residues. Germline values: CDR1 LGHDT, CDR2 YNNKEL (reference sequence). The germline V and J ends were trimmed by 5 bases and 3 bases, with 11 bases remaining between them.

The count of this clonotype is one. The CDR3, as DNA: TGTGCCAGCAGGCGACAGGGGAAAGTACATGAGCAGTTCTTC. This encodes CASRRQGKVHEQFF. The V and J genes are TRBV28 and TRBJ2-1, with 8 nucleotides matching TRBD1. There are 14 residues in the CDR3. The V segment lost 6 bases and the J segment 8 bases; nucleotides outside the gene matches: 9. Germline CDR1 reads MDHEN; CDR2 reads SYDVKM.

This clonotype was seen repeatedly, ten times or more. This chain links TRBV7-2 with TRBJ2-6, with TRBD2 as a possible D gene (6 bases). V lost 0 bases, J lost 2 bases, and 8 bases lay in between. Germline CDR1 SGHTA, CDR2 FQGNSA. CDR3 length: 16 amino acids. The CDR3 region has the DNA TGTGCCAGCAGCTTAGCGCGCGGGGCTGGGGCCAACGTCCTGACTTTC. This sequence encodes CASSLARGAGANVLTF.

This clonotype came up many times. This chain joins TRBV28 and TRBJ2-7; 8 bases map to TRBD2. The CDR3 is 15 amino acids. V lost 5 bases, J lost 0 bases, and 6 bases stayed unmatched. Germline V CDR1 and CDR2: MDHEN, SYDVKM. The CDR3 loop reads CASSRGGESSYEQYF. The CDR3 bases are TGTGCCAGCAGTCGGGGGGGGGAGAGCTCCTACGAGCAGTACTTC.

There are many counts of this clonotype. V gene TRBV5-1 combines with J gene TRBJ2-1, with 12 bases that match TRBD1. This CDR3 is 16 amino acids long. In germline, CDR1 is SGHRS, CDR2 YFSETQ. J was trimmed by 7 bases and V by 0 bases; bases with no gene match: 5. The CDR3 loop reads CASSLAPGQGANEQFF. DNA for the CDR3: TGCGCCAGCAGCTTGGCCCCGGGACAGGGGGCTAATGAGCAGTTCTTC.

At least ten counts were recorded for this clonotype. CDR3 bases: TGTGCCAGCAAAAGGGGACAGAACTCCTACGAGCAGTACTTC. Protein: CASKRGQNSYEQYF. This chain connects TRBV12-3 or TRBV12-4 to TRBJ2-7; 7 bases agree with TRBD1. Trimming took 7 bases from V and 0 from J; bases not matched to a gene: 6. This CDR3 is built from 14 residues.

This sequence joins TRBV30 and TRBJ2-1; a weak D match, TRBD2 (6 bases). The CDR3 has 16 amino acids. The V end lost 4 bases, the J end lost 2 bases, and 18 bases lay between the germline ends. Germline V lookup: CDR1 GTSNPN, CDR2 SVGIG (reference sequence). The CDR3 is CAWTNPSGEAYNEQFF. For the CDR3, the DNA is TGTGCCTGGACGAACCCCTCGGGAGAGGCCTACAATGAGCAGTTCTTC.

The rearrangement uses TRBV30 and TRBJ1-4, with D hard to call. Germline assignment: CDR1 GTSNPN and CDR2 SVGIG (reference sequence). V was shortened by 2 bases and J by 8 bases, with 6 bases between the two germline ends. The CDR3 is made up of 11 amino acids. The DNA of the CDR3 is TGTGCCTGGAGTCGGTTAGAAAAACTGTTTTTT. It yields the protein CAWSRLEKLFF.

This clonotype appeared a few times. The J gene is TRBJ2-7, the V gene TRBV4-2; 9 positions agree with TRBD2. The CDR3 contains 16 residues. The V and J ends lost 0 bases and 3 bases, in that order; junction bases with no gene match: 6. CDR1 is LGHNA and CDR2 is YNFKEQ in the germline V gene. The chain's CDR3 is CASSQDVREGLYEQYF. CDR3 nucleotides: TGTGCCAGCAGCCAAGACGTGCGGGAGGGCCTCTACGAGCAGTACTTC.

This clonotype has a handful of counts. The DNA of the CDR3 is TGCGCCAGCAGCTTGATGCCTGGTCCATCCTACGAGCAGTACTTC. Its translation is CASSLMPGPSYEQYF. This chain connects TRBV5-1 to TRBJ2-7; no firm D call. The V gene's germline CDR1 is SGHRS and CDR2 YFSETQ. The CDR3 contains 15 residues. V lost 1 base to trimming and J lost 1 base, with 12 bases between them.

This clonotype appeared a few times. The chain combines TRBV5-1 with TRBJ2-7, with D tentatively TRBD1 (5 bases). The CDR3 consists of 15 residues. Germline values: CDR1 SGHRS, CDR2 YFSETQ. V dropped 3 bases and J dropped 3 bases, with 16 bases sitting between them. The CDR3 region is CASSSQGLPFYEQYF. The CDR3 DNA reads as TGCGCCAGCAGCTCCCAGGGCCTACCCTTCTACGAGCAGTACTTC.

This chain links TRBV6-2 or TRBV6-3 with TRBJ2-6; D remains unclear. V dropped 11 bases and J dropped 4 bases, with 6 bases sitting between them. The germline V gene encodes CDR1 MNHEY and CDR2 SVGEGT. There are 11 residues in the CDR3. CDR3 residues: CAANGANVLTF. As DNA, the CDR3 is TGTGCCGCGAACGGGGCCAACGTCCTGACTTTC.

This clonotype was seen ten or more times. The V call is TRBV7-8, the J call TRBJ2-5; 10 bases are shared with TRBD2. With 3 bases clipped from V and 3 bases from J, the junction kept 4 bases outside the gene matches. The CDR3 is made up of 15 amino acids. Germline V gene lookup returns CDR1 SGHVS and CDR2 FQNEAQ. Written as DNA, the CDR3 is TGTGCCAGCAGCTTTAGCGGGAGGCTCAAAGAGACCCAGTACTTC. This encodes CASSFSGRLKETQYF.

In its sample, this clonotype was seen many times. The chain employs TRBV27 and TRBJ2-5; perhaps D is TRBD1 or TRBD2 (5 bases each). Germline V CDR1 and CDR2: MNHEY, SMNVEV (reference sequence). The germline V and J ends were trimmed by 2 bases and 4 bases, with 14 bases remaining between them. CDR3 length equals 15 residues. The CDR3 here is CASSLVGARGETQYF. The CDR3, as DNA: TGTGCCAGCAGTTTAGTGGGAGCGAGGGGAGAGACCCAGTACTTC.

This clonotype has a count of ten or more. The gene calls are TRBV20-1 and TRBJ2-1, with TRBD2 identical over 8 bases. CDR3 length equals 16 residues. V was pared by 3 bases and J by 7 bases, with 14 bases of the junction left unmatched. In germline, CDR1 is DFQATT, CDR2 SNEGSKA (reference sequence). CDR3 DNA sequence: TGCAGTGCTAGTAGTGGGGCGGGAGGAAGGGGGAATGAGCAGTTCTTC. Its translation: CSASSGAGGRGNEQFF.

Comments on this clonotype: This may arise from a read error, as a much more abundant clone is one base away. The genes are TRBV28 and TRBJ2-1; D unclear. The length of the CDR3 is 13 residues. The germline gives CDR1 MDHEN, CDR2 SYDVKM. The CDR3 DNA sequence: TGTGCCAGCAGGGCAGAGACCTACAGTGAGCAGTTCTTC. Encoded protein: CASRAETYSEQFF.

The chain has TRBV3-1 and TRBJ2-1; 14 bases match TRBD2. The germline V gene encodes CDR1 LGHDT and CDR2 YNNKEL (reference sequence). J gave up 8 bases and V 5 bases, and 11 bases lay outside the gene matches. The CDR3 loop spans 17 amino acids. CDR3 region: CASSARLAGGPMDEQFF. Written as DNA, the CDR3 is TGTGCCAGCAGCGCCCGACTAGCGGGAGGGCCAATGGATGAGCAGTTCTTC.

This clonotype was recorded at least ten times. In DNA, the CDR3 is TGTGCCATCAGTGAGAGGGAGCCGTGGGATAATTCACCCCTCCACTTT. Protein: CAISEREPWDNSPLHF. The chain employs TRBV10-3 and TRBJ1-6, with D uncertain. The germline V and J ends were trimmed by 2 bases and 5 bases, with 13 bases remaining between them. There are 16 residues in the CDR3. Germline V gives CDR1 ENHRY, CDR2 SYGVKD.

There are many counts of this clonotype. This chain joins TRBV11-2 and TRBJ2-3, with D tentatively TRBD1 (5 bases). This CDR3 spans 15 amino acids. Germline CDR1 is SGHAT and CDR2 is FQNNGV. V lost 0 bases and J 2 bases, leaving 9 bases between the germline ends. Here the CDR3 reads CASSLEFGATDTQYF. The DNA for the CDR3 is TGTGCCAGCAGCTTAGAATTTGGGGCCACAGATACGCAGTATTTT.

This clonotype was found many times. The chain links TRBV30 to TRBJ2-5; D is ambiguous. Germline CDR1 GTSNPN, CDR2 SVGIG (reference sequence). The CDR3 totals 15 residues. Trimming took 0 bases from V and 7 from J, leaving 18 bases between them. CDR3 in amino acids: CAWSVLTGALATQYF. CDR3 bases: TGTGCCTGGAGTGTACTAACCGGAGCGCTGGCGACCCAGTACTTC.

The rearrangement uses TRBV20-1 and TRBJ1-4, with unresolved D. Germline V CDR1 and CDR2: DFQATT, SNEGSKA (reference sequence). This CDR3 is 15 amino acids long. V lost 6 bases to trimming and J lost 0 bases, with 14 bases between them. In DNA, the CDR3 is TGCAGTGCGATTCTGACGGTTGCAACTAATGAAAAACTGTTTTTT. It specifies CSAILTVATNEKLFF.

The sample holds a few counts of this clonotype. This sequence joins TRBV7-8 and TRBJ1-5, with 9 bases identical to TRBD1. The CDR3 has 17 amino acids. Unmatched junction bases numbered 10, after V lost 5 bases and J lost 2 bases. In germline, CDR1 is SGHVS, CDR2 FQNEAQ. The CDR3 DNA is TGTGCCAGCAGCCCGTCCCGGGACAGGGTGGGCAATCAGCCCCAGCATTTT. Translated: CASSPSRDRVGNQPQHF.

This clonotype appeared many times. The chain employs TRBV7-2 and TRBJ2-1; the match to TRBD2 covers 8 bases. V was clipped by 0 bases and J by 9 bases; unmatched bases: 13. The germline V gene encodes CDR1 SGHTA and CDR2 FQGNSA. The CDR3 is 17 residues long. CDR3 residues: CASSLAGDFSREGEQFF. As DNA, the CDR3 is TGTGCCAGCAGCTTAGCGGGCGACTTCAGCCGGGAGGGTGAGCAGTTCTTC.

At least ten counts were recorded for this clonotype. This chain uses TRBV11-2 with TRBJ2-5, with 7 bases aligning to TRBD2. The J segment lost 5 bases and the V segment lost 2 bases, leaving 8 bases of the junction unmatched. The CDR3 consists of 15 residues. From germline, CDR1 is SGHAT and CDR2 FQNNGV. In DNA, the CDR3 is TGTGCCAGCAGCTTATATGGCTCGCGGGAGGAGACCCAGTACTTC. Residues: CASSLYGSREETQYF.

This clonotype has at least ten counts. The chain employs TRBV27 and TRBJ2-4; TRBD2 might be the D (6 bases). Germline values: CDR1 MNHEY, CDR2 SMNVEV (reference sequence). Trimming took off 2 bases at V and 0 bases at J, with 11 bases between the two ends. This CDR3 is built from 16 residues. The CDR3 reads CASSLMAGLAKNIQYF. The CDR3 DNA reads as TGTGCCAGCAGTTTAATGGCGGGATTAGCCAAAAACATTCAGTACTTC.

The chain is built from TRBV27 and TRBJ1-5, with TRBD1 matching 7 bases. The CDR3 totals 19 residues. CDR1 MNHEY and CDR2 SMNVEV come from the germline V gene (reference sequence). V dropped 1 base and J dropped 0; count of bases not matched to a gene: 12. This CDR3 is CASSLLGWQGEYSNQPQHF. DNA of the CDR3: TGTGCCAGCAGTTTATTGGGGTGGCAGGGGGAGTATAGCAATCAGCCCCAGCATTTT.